This T cell receptor (beta chain) was sequenced for a study of blood T cell repertoires in COVID-19. Between the trimmed V and J ends, which lost 8 bases and 1 base, there was a span of 9 bases. There are 13 residues in the CDR3. Germline loops: CDR1 SNHLY, CDR2 FYNNEI. All enrollees were about 18 to 89 years old and from 20 to 30 US areas. Profiling relied on immunoSEQ multiplex PCR, and the TCRdb table lists in-frame clones only, not all of them. The sample has 250,000 or so clones; around 81% are singletons. The sequence was obtained from a man in his forties or fifties who had recovered from COVID-19. Sequenced material: PBMCs or T cells enriched from blood (not recorded which). The chain couples TRBV2 to TRBJ1-5; D is possibly TRBD1 (5 bases). The CDR3 sequence: CASRRDSNQPQHF. As DNA, the CDR3 is TGTGCCAGCCGGAGGGACAGCAATCAGCCCCAGCATTTT.